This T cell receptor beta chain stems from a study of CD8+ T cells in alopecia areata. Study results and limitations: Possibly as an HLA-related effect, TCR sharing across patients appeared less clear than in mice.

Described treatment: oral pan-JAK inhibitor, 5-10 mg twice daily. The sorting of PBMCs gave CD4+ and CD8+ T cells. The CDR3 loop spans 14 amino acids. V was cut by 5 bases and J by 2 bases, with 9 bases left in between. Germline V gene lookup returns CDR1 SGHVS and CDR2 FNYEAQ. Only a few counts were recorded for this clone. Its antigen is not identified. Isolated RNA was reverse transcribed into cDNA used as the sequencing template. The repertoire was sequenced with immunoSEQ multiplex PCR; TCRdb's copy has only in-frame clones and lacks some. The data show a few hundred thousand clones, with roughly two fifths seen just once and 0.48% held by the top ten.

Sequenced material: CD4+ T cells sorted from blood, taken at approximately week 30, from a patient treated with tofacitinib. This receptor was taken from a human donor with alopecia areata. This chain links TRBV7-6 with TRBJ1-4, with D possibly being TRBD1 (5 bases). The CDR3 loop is CASSAKGTNEKLFF. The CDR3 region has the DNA TGTGCCAGCAGCGCCAAGGGGACTAATGAAAAACTGTTTTTT.